These 26 T cell receptor beta chains originate from one sample sequenced in a study of blood T cell repertoires in COVID-19. Sequencing used immunoSEQ multiplex PCR; TCRdb keeps in-frame clones, though not all of them. The sample lists a few hundred thousand clones, less than 85% seen once, with about 3.6% in the top ten. Material for sequencing was peripheral blood. These receptor sequences come from a woman aged 18-35 years with acute or convalescent COVID-19.

V usage is TRBV5-6 and J usage is TRBJ1-2; D ambiguous. Trimming pared 0 bases from V and 8 bases from J, leaving 23 bases between. The V gene's germline CDR1 is SGHDT and CDR2 YYEEEE. The CDR3 runs 17 residues. The CDR3 sequence is CASSLGLEATLPPGYTF. The CDR3 region has the DNA TGTGCCAGCAGCTTGGGACTCGAGGCGACCTTACCCCCAGGCTACACCTTC.

The J gene is TRBJ1-6, the V gene TRBV2, with TRBD1 identical over 10 bases. V shed 5 bases and J 5 bases; nucleotides not matched to a gene: 3. In germline, CDR1 is SNHLY, CDR2 FYNNEI. CDR3 length: 15 amino acids. The CDR3 loop is CASSSGTGDNSPLHF. The CDR3, as DNA: TGTGCCAGCAGTTCAGGGACAGGGGATAATTCACCCCTCCACTTT.

The V gene is TRBV24-1, the J gene TRBJ1-2, with D tentatively TRBD1 (6 bases). Germline assignment: CDR1 KGHDR and CDR2 SFDVKD. The CDR3 spans 12 residues. The germline V and J ends were trimmed by 5 bases and 7 bases, with 10 bases remaining between them. The CDR3 loop is CATSGNRAGYTF. The CDR3 bases are TGTGCCACCAGTGGGAACAGGGCTGGCTACACCTTC.

The V call is TRBV19, the J call TRBJ2-5, with 7 bases matching TRBD1. Germline V CDR1 and CDR2: LNHDA, SQIVND (reference sequence). Trimming cost V 4 bases and J 5 bases; bases outside gene matches: 10. CDR3 length equals 15 residues. In DNA form, the CDR3 reads TGTGCCAGTAGTAGAATCGGACAGGATGGGGAGACCCAGTACTTC. Translation: CASSRIGQDGETQYF.

The V and J genes are TRBV4-1 and TRBJ1-1; D is unclear. The CDR3 spans 13 residues. Trimming cost V 5 bases and J 0 bases, with 7 bases left between them. Germline V gene lookup returns CDR1 MGHRA and CDR2 YSYEKL. The CDR3 loop is CASSSLVNTEAFF. The CDR3 DNA reads TGCGCCAGCAGCTCCCTTGTGAACACTGAAGCTTTCTTT.

The V and J genes are TRBV11-2 and TRBJ2-3, with D possibly TRBD2 on 5 matching bases. The CDR3 spans 15 residues. Trimming cost V 4 bases and J 3 bases, with 14 bases left between them. Germline V gives CDR1 SGHAT, CDR2 FQNNGV. The CDR3: CASSSDGDGTDTQYF. The CDR3 DNA reads TGTGCCAGCAGCTCCGACGGGGATGGGACAGATACGCAGTATTTT.

V and J are TRBV3-1 (or the pseudogene TRBV3-2) and TRBJ1-2; 9 bases match TRBD1. V lost 4 bases and J lost 5; bases outside the gene matches: 11. The CDR3 totals 16 residues. Looked up from germline, CDR1 is LGHDT and CDR2 is YNNKEL (reference sequence). CDR3 nucleotides: TGTGCCAGCAGCCCGAGGACAGGGGCGCAACTATATGGCTACACCTTC. This translates into CASSPRTGAQLYGYTF.

This clone was detected a few times. Here the CDR3 reads CASSLVTGTGAYEQYF. The CDR3 nucleotides read TGTGCCAGCAGCTTAGTCACCGGGACAGGGGCCTACGAGCAGTACTTC. The chain is built from TRBV11-2 and TRBJ2-7; 10 bases align to TRBD1. Germline lookup yields CDR1 SGHAT and CDR2 FQNNGV. The V and J ends lost 1 base and 2 bases, in that order; junction bases with no gene match: 5. The CDR3 loop spans 16 amino acids.

This clone came up once. CDR3 nucleotides: TGTGCCAGCAGCCAAGATCGCGTGGGAGTCAACAATGAGCAGTTCTTC. Translating gives CASSQDRVGVNNEQFF. V and J are TRBV14 and TRBJ2-1; a weak D match, TRBD2 (5 bases). Deletions cut 0 bases from V and 5 bases from J, with 14 bases between. The CDR3 sequence is 16 residues long. Germline values: CDR1 SGHDN, CDR2 FVKESK.

V usage is TRBV9 and J usage is TRBJ1-5, with 9 bases aligning to TRBD1. The CDR3 runs to 15 residues. Germline CDR1 reads SGDLS; CDR2 reads YYNGEE. J gave up 1 base and V 4 bases, and 3 bases lay outside the gene matches. The CDR3 DNA reads TGTGCCAGCAGCTCACAGGGGGCGAGCAATCAGCCCCAGCATTTT. Amino acid sequence: CASSSQGASNQPQHF.

The CDR3 sequence is CASSLVGTSGPLAKNIQYF. The DNA of the CDR3 is TGCGCCAGCAGCTTGGTAGGGACTAGCGGACCACTAGCCAAAAACATTCAGTACTTC. The chain joins TRBV5-1 to TRBJ2-4, with 11 bases matching TRBD2. The CDR3 contains 19 residues. Germline V CDR1 and CDR2: SGHRS, YFSETQ. V dropped 0 bases and J dropped 0; count of bases not matched to a gene: 8.

This chain joins TRBV2 and TRBJ2-1; 9 bases agree with TRBD2. Trimming at V came to 6 bases and at J to 5 bases, leaving 8 bases not matched to a gene. The CDR3 has 15 amino acids. From germline, CDR1 is SNHLY and CDR2 FYNNEI. CDR3 amino acids: CASRIGLAGDNEQFF. For the CDR3, the DNA is TGTGCCAGCAGGATAGGATTAGCGGGAGACAATGAGCAGTTCTTC.

The V call is TRBV6-5, the J call TRBJ1-5; TRBD1 might be the D (6 bases). CDR1 is MNHEY, CDR2 SVGAGI, per germline. V was clipped by 4 bases and J by 4 bases, with 11 bases between them. This CDR3 is 14 amino acids long. CDR3: CASSSRDKNQPQHF. In DNA form, the CDR3 reads TGTGCCAGCAGTTCACGGGACAAGAATCAGCCCCAGCATTTT.

This clone has just one count. The chain recombines TRBV13 with TRBJ2-3; weak D call: TRBD2 (5 bases). The CDR3 totals 16 residues. V lost 2 bases to trimming and J lost 3 bases, with 15 bases between them. Germline lookup yields CDR1 PRHDT and CDR2 FYEKMQ (reference sequence). The CDR3 coding sequence is TGTGCCAGCAGCTTACCTGAGACTACCGAAACAGATACGCAGTATTTT. Its translation: CASSLPETTETDTQYF.

This clone turned up a few times. The chain couples TRBV2 to TRBJ1-2; tentatively, D is TRBD1 (5 bases). Germline lookup yields CDR1 SNHLY and CDR2 FYNNEI. This CDR3 contains 14 residues. V was pared by 1 base and J by 4 bases, with 10 bases between. The CDR3 here is CASSEEGPIYGYTF. CDR3 nucleotides: TGTGCCAGCAGTGAAGAGGGGCCGATCTATGGCTACACCTTC.

The chain joins TRBV5-1 to TRBJ1-2, with TRBD1 matching 7 bases. Unmatched junction bases numbered 12, after V lost 4 bases and J lost 6 bases. CDR3 length: 15 amino acids. Germline V gene lookup returns CDR1 SGHRS and CDR2 YFSETQ. The CDR3 nucleotides read TGCGCCAGCAGCAGAAGCGTGGGTGGGACAGATGGCTACACCTTC. Translation: CASSRSVGGTDGYTF.

This rearrangement joins TRBV7-2 to TRBJ1-1, with D possibly matching TRBD1 (6 bases). This CDR3 has 14 residues. Germline values: CDR1 SGHTA, CDR2 FQGNSA. V was shortened by 1 base and J by 4 bases, with 10 bases between the two germline ends. The CDR3 DNA sequence: TGTGCCAGCAGCTTAGGGGGGCACGTCACTGAAGCTTTCTTT. Residues: CASSLGGHVTEAFF.

This chain links TRBV28 with TRBJ2-5; possible D gene TRBD1, 7 bases. Germline CDR1 is MDHEN and CDR2 is SYDVKM. The CDR3 totals 12 residues. Trimming took off 6 bases at V and 5 bases at J, with 10 bases between the two ends. DNA for the CDR3: TGTGCCAGCAGGACAGGGAGGGAGACCCAGTACTTC. It yields the protein CASRTGRETQYF.

The chain combines TRBV3-1 (or the pseudogene TRBV3-2) with TRBJ1-1; no reliable D call. CDR1 is LGHDT and CDR2 is YNNKEL in the germline V gene (reference sequence). CDR3 length: 13 amino acids. With 3 bases removed from V and 4 bases from J, the gap between germline ends came to 9 bases. The DNA for the CDR3 is TGTGCCAGCAGCCACCGGACTTTCACTGAAGCTTTCTTT. Translation gives CASSHRTFTEAFF.

The V and J genes are TRBV3-1 (or the pseudogene TRBV3-2) and TRBJ2-7; maybe TRBD2 (5 bases). V lost 5 bases to trimming and J lost 0 bases, with 20 bases between them. Germline lookup yields CDR1 LGHDT and CDR2 YNNKEL (reference sequence). The CDR3 totals 17 residues. The chain's CDR3 is CASSYRMGSRASYEQYF. For the CDR3, the DNA is TGTGCCAGCAGCTACCGTATGGGGAGCAGAGCCTCCTACGAGCAGTACTTC.

This clone was observed a single time. This chain connects TRBV7-8 to TRBJ2-3; no firm D call. CDR1 SGHVS and CDR2 FQNEAQ come from the germline V gene. The CDR3 totals 15 residues. V lost 4 bases to trimming and J lost 0 bases, with 11 bases between them. The CDR3 coding sequence is TGTGCCAGCAGCTCGCGACTGTTAAGCACAGATACGCAGTATTTT. It specifies CASSSRLLSTDTQYF.

In its sample, this clone was seen a few times. V gene TRBV6-5 combines with J gene TRBJ1-1; D perhaps matches TRBD1 (5 bases). From germline, CDR1 is MNHEY and CDR2 SVGAGI. The V end was cut by 2 bases, the J end by 1 base, with 5 bases between. This CDR3 is 13 amino acids long. The CDR3 loop is CASSYTGNTEAFF. The CDR3 nucleotides are TGTGCCAGCAGTTACACAGGGAACACTGAAGCTTTCTTT.

This chain uses TRBV28 with TRBJ1-5; 8 bases are a match to TRBD1. This CDR3 comprises 16 residues. V shed 6 bases and J 5 bases; nucleotides not matched to a gene: 12. The V gene's germline CDR1 is MDHEN and CDR2 SYDVKM. This chain's CDR3 is CASRELRGQADQPQHF. DNA for the CDR3: TGTGCCAGCAGGGAACTAAGGGGACAGGCGGATCAGCCCCAGCATTTT.

The rearrangement joins TRBV5-1 to TRBJ1-1; D might be TRBD1 (5 bases). The V end lost 2 bases, the J end lost 2 bases, and 10 bases lay between the germline ends. The CDR3 extends over 14 amino acids. The germline V gene encodes CDR1 SGHRS and CDR2 YFSETQ. The CDR3 loop reads CASSLDSFNTEAFF. The CDR3 bases are TGCGCCAGCAGCTTAGACAGTTTCAACACTGAAGCTTTCTTT.

V usage is TRBV7-9 and J usage is TRBJ2-5; 9 positions match TRBD1. Losses at the gene ends were 1 base for V and 4 bases for J; bases not matched to a gene: 7. CDR1 and CDR2 from the germline V gene are SEHNR and FQNEAQ (reference sequence). The CDR3 loop spans 16 amino acids. CDR3 DNA: TGTGCCAGCAGCTTAGACGGGACAGGGTATGGAGAGACCCAGTACTTC. Its translation is CASSLDGTGYGETQYF. Full variable domain (remainder filled in from reference TRBV7-9 and TRBJ2-5): DTGVSQNPRHKITKRGQNVTFRCDPISEHNRLYWYRQTLGQGPEFLTYFQNEAQLEKSRLLSDRFSAERPKGSFSTLEIQRTEQGDSAMYLCASSLDGTGYGETQYFGPGTRLLVL.

This clone was counted a single time. This chain uses TRBV16 with TRBJ2-3, with D uncertain. CDR1 KGHSY and CDR2 FQNENV come from the germline V gene. The CDR3 runs to 12 residues. V dropped 4 bases and J dropped 2 bases, with 4 bases sitting between them. The CDR3 sequence is CASSPNTDTQYF. In nucleotides, the CDR3 is TGTGCCAGCAGCCCCAACACAGATACGCAGTATTTT.